The rows below give T cell receptor beta chains drawn from one sample of a study of radiotherapy plus CTLA-4 blockade in lung cancer. Sequencing was performed with immunoSEQ multiplex PCR; in TCRdb, only in-frame clones are kept and a portion is missing. The sample shows tens of thousands of clones, around 87% of them seen only once. This specimen consisted of peripheral blood, obtained from a patient treated with radiotherapy plus ipilimumab. The source is a human donor with non-small cell lung cancer who had stable disease on radiotherapy plus ipilimumab. CDR3s include the opening cysteine and the closing phenylalanine or tryptophan. The D gene is left open where the match is weak. Where a row states a size, it is once, few, many or the class of an expanded clone; other rows omit it.

d_call clone_size j_call v_call cdr3_nt cdr3_aa
. . TRBJ1-6 TRBV5-1 TGCGCCAGCAGCGTAACCCGACAGAGTAGTAATTCACCCCTCCACTTT CASSVTRQSSNSPLHF
. once TRBJ2-4 TRBV14 TGTGCCAGCAGCCCCCCCCAAAGGCTCTTAGCCAAAAACATTCAGTACTTC CASSPPQRLLAKNIQYF
. . TRBJ1-2 TRBV28 TGTGCCAGCAGTAAAGGGGTTCGTGGCTACACCTTC CASSKGVRGYTF
. . TRBJ2-3 TRBV9 TGTGCCAGCAGCGTAGCAGGTTCCACAGATACGCAGTATTTT CASSVAGSTDTQYF
. once TRBJ2-2 TRBV5-1 TGCGCCAGCACCCTTACTCCCCCCGGGACACCTACCGGGGAGCTGTTTTTT CASTLTPPGTPTGELFF
TRBD1 . TRBJ2-1 TRBV19 TGTGCCAGTAGTATAGAAGGGACAGGGGGGCCCAATGAGCAGTTCTTC CASSIEGTGGPNEQFF
. . TRBJ1-3 TRBV28 TGTGCCAGCAGCTTCATTGGGGGCAGGAGGAACACCATATATTTT CASSFIGGRRNTIYF
. . TRBJ1-5 TRBV6-5 TGTGCCAGCAGGGGAGGTCAGCCCCAGCATTTT CASRGGQPQHF
. . TRBJ2-7 TRBV29-1 TGCAGCGTTGAGGACGGCTCCTACGAGCAGTACTTC CSVEDGSYEQYF
. . TRBJ1-1 TRBV9 TGTGCCAGCAGCGAAGTTAAGGGGGTGAACACTGAAGCTTTCTTT CASSEVKGVNTEAFF
. . TRBJ2-7 TRBV14 TGTGCCAGCAGCCAAGTGAGGAACGAGCAGTACTTC CASSQVRNEQYF
. . TRBJ1-6 TRBV5-6 TGTGCCAGCAGCCTGGAGTTGGACAGCAACAATTCACCCCTCCACTTT CASSLELDSNNSPLHF